The clone carrying this TCR beta chain occurred a few times. The sample comes from a study of TIL therapy for anti-PD-1-resistant metastatic lung cancer. As for the study in general: By whole-exome sequencing, median non-synonymous tumor mutation burden was more than 1.2 mutations per megabase.

The libraries were made with immunoSEQ v3. Clones were read by immunoSEQ multiplex PCR, and TCRdb kept only the in-frame ones, dropping some. In the table there are tens of thousands of clones, 73% of which are singletons. CDR3 length: 15 amino acids. Germline V gene lookup returns CDR1 MNHEY and CDR2 SMNVEV (reference sequence). Trimming left V 11 bases short and J 1 base short, with 19 bases between. Time point of the sample: pre-treatment sample, taken before nivolumab and TIL therapy. The chain joins TRBV27 to TRBJ2-3; D is perhaps TRBD1 (5 bases). This sequence was found in a person aged 25 to 79 with non-small cell lung cancer. The sample consisted of blood, taken at baseline. CDR3 DNA: TGTGCCTCAGCAGGGCTAAGTTCTGGCACAGATACGCAGTATTTT. Encoded protein: CASAGLSSGTDTQYF.